This TCR beta chain came from a study of breast tumors, draining lymph nodes, adjacent tissues. Study outcomes and limitations: The lymph node origin of tumor T cells was framed as consistent with a hypothesis, not demonstrated. Data fit most tumor T cells coming from lymph node, expanding in tumor. Tumor TCR diversity was below lymph nodes but above nontumor tissue. Luminal-like breast cancer showed significantly higher tumor–nontumor repertoire similarity than basal-like.

This CDR3 spans 14 amino acids. Deletions cut 6 bases from V and 5 bases from J, with 17 bases between. The germline CDR1 and CDR2 sequences are MNHNY and SVGAGI (reference sequence). Breast cancer patients provided tissue from their axillary draining lymph nodes. This clonotype was seen once. The antigen remains unidentified. TCRdb recomputed calls from the multiplex PCR reads with MiXCR, one row per CDR3 protein. Here the sample spans some 150,000 distinct CDR3 sequences, about 33% being singletons. The origin of this receptor is a female donor with breast cancer. Some clones in this sample may be carry-over from other donors' samples. This chain joins TRBV6-6 and TRBJ2-7; possible D gene TRBD2, 6 bases. What was sequenced was axillary lymph node tissue. The CDR3 sequence is CASSPPGVPHEQYF. For the CDR3, the DNA is TGTGCCAGCAGCCCCCCGGGAGTGCCCCACGAGCAGTACTTC.